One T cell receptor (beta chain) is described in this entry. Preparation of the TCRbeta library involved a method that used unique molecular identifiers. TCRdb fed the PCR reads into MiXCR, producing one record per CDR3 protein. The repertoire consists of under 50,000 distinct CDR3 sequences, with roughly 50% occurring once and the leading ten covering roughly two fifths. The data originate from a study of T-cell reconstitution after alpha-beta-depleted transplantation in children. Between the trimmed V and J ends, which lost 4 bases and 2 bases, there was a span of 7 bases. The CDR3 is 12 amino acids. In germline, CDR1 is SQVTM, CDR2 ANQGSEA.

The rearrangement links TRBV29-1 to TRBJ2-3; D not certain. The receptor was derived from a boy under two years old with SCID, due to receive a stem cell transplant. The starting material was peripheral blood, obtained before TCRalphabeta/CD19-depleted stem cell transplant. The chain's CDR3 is CSVGQNTDTQYF. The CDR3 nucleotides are TGCAGCGTTGGGCAGAACACAGATACGCAGTATTTT.